The rows below give T cell receptor beta chains drawn from one sample of a study of blood T cell repertoires in COVID-19. Data came from immunoSEQ multiplex PCR; TCRdb stores just in-frame clones and leaves some out. This table has about 94,000 clones, more than 75% appearing once. Specimen: peripheral blood. These receptors were collected from a woman of 80 years or more with acute or convalescent COVID-19. The CDR3 runs from the conserved cysteine through the conserved F or W. The order of the fields is J gene, V gene, D gene, CDR3 protein. A D gene is named only where the DNA matches it firmly.

j_gene: TRBJ2-7
v_gene: TRBV5-4
d_gene: -
CDR3aa: CASSSNKGSYEQYF

j_gene: TRBJ2-2
v_gene: TRBV11-3
d_gene: -
CDR3aa: CASSPSTGELFF

j_gene: TRBJ2-1
v_gene: TRBV7-2
d_gene: TRBD1
CDR3aa: CASSAGQGSNNEQFF

j_gene: TRBJ2-7
v_gene: TRBV5-1
d_gene: TRBD2
CDR3aa: CASSLLAGGRYEQYF

j_gene: TRBJ1-3
v_gene: TRBV29-1
d_gene: -
CDR3aa: CSVLGPSGNTIYF

j_gene: TRBJ2-1
v_gene: TRBV4-2
d_gene: -
CDR3aa: CASSLLDRGYNEQFF

j_gene: TRBJ2-1
v_gene: TRBV6-1
d_gene: TRBD1
CDR3aa: CASSEAGQGVNEQFF

j_gene: TRBJ1-1
v_gene: TRBV2
d_gene: -
CDR3aa: CASRYNMNTEAFF

j_gene: TRBJ2-1
v_gene: TRBV20-1
d_gene: -
CDR3aa: CSASLSRGASNEQFF

j_gene: TRBJ1-1
v_gene: TRBV5-4
d_gene: -
CDR3aa: CASSFDKNTEAFF

j_gene: TRBJ2-3
v_gene: TRBV7-3
d_gene: -
CDR3aa: CASSLTTSFTDTQYF

j_gene: TRBJ1-4
v_gene: TRBV5-1
d_gene: -
CDR3aa: CASSDNGRREEKLFF

j_gene: TRBJ2-3
v_gene: TRBV9
d_gene: -
CDR3aa: CASSVDGTRDTQYF

j_gene: TRBJ2-7
v_gene: TRBV5-1
d_gene: TRBD1
CDR3aa: CASTQGGTYEQYF

j_gene: TRBJ2-5
v_gene: TRBV6-5
d_gene: TRBD2
CDR3aa: CASSLRTSAKETQYF

j_gene: TRBJ2-1
v_gene: TRBV11-2
d_gene: TRBD1
CDR3aa: CASYRTGSNEQFF

j_gene: TRBJ2-2
v_gene: TRBV18
d_gene: TRBD2
CDR3aa: CASSPRLAGYTGELFF

j_gene: TRBJ1-2
v_gene: TRBV29-1
d_gene: TRBD1
CDR3aa: CSVGNRDRDGYTF

j_gene: TRBJ2-3
v_gene: TRBV6-5
d_gene: TRBD1
CDR3aa: CASKTGESADTQYF

j_gene: TRBJ2-7
v_gene: TRBV5-6
d_gene: -
CDR3aa: CASSFEAYEQYF

j_gene: TRBJ2-6
v_gene: TRBV7-6
d_gene: -
CDR3aa: CASSSVSSGANVLTF

j_gene: TRBJ1-6
v_gene: TRBV18
d_gene: TRBD1
CDR3aa: CASSVQGTDGSPLHF

j_gene: TRBJ1-2
v_gene: TRBV15
d_gene: TRBD1
CDR3aa: CATSGQGASYGYTF

j_gene: TRBJ1-2
v_gene: TRBV6-6
d_gene: -
CDR3aa: CASSPSPWQGRYYGYTF

j_gene: TRBJ1-1
v_gene: TRBV27
d_gene: -
CDR3aa: CASSGGTPGRAFF

j_gene: TRBJ2-7
v_gene: TRBV5-1
d_gene: TRBD2
CDR3aa: CASSLRDYNYEQYF

j_gene: TRBJ1-2
v_gene: TRBV10-3
d_gene: -
CDR3aa: CAISESTGGYTF

j_gene: TRBJ1-1
v_gene: TRBV10-3
d_gene: TRBD1
CDR3aa: CAISARETGVTEAFF

j_gene: TRBJ2-3
v_gene: TRBV7-2
d_gene: -
CDR3aa: CASRSTADTQYF

j_gene: TRBJ1-3
v_gene: TRBV7-2
d_gene: -
CDR3aa: CASSREGGNTIYF

j_gene: TRBJ1-2
v_gene: TRBV5-6
d_gene: TRBD1
CDR3aa: CASSPRTGSANYGYTF

j_gene: TRBJ2-5
v_gene: TRBV3-1/TRBV3-2
d_gene: -
CDR3aa: CASSQDGGTTQYF